Reported below is one TCR beta chain. Antigen specificity is unknown. This CDR3 is 13 amino acids long. V lost 5 bases to trimming and J lost 3 bases, with 11 bases between them. The germline gives CDR1 SGHVS, CDR2 FQNEAQ. These data originate in a study of chemoradiotherapy in HPV16-positive cancers. Looking at the study overall: Candidate HPV-specific T-cell clones and common TCR motifs came from functional assays in a couple of HPV16-positive patients.

Study-wide results and limits: Candidate HPV-specific clones and E7-related TCR motifs grew in tumor during treatment. Functional assays defining HPV-specific T cells used only a couple of HPV16-positive patients.

Libraries were prepared by immunoSEQ multiplex PCR; TCRdb keeps only in-frame clonotypes and omits some of them. The table shows 7,000 or so clones, with 77% occurring only once. Repeated repertoire sampling spanned the course of chemoradiotherapy. V is TRBV7-8 and J is TRBJ2-7; perhaps TRBD2 as D (5 bases). Sampling was carried out from a patient who underwent chemoradiotherapy. The clonotype originates from a human donor with HPV-associated anogenital cancer. The CDR3 sequence: CASSKDSYYEQYF. In nucleotides, the CDR3 is TGTGCCAGCAGCAAGGACTCCTACTACGAGCAGTACTTC.